The 10 T cell receptor beta chains below all came from one sample that was sequenced in a study of shared clonotypes between healthy human individuals (TCRdb year 2020). Library construction relied on the immunoSEQ multiplex PCR assay. Sourced from immuneACCESS, this table was stored by TCRdb with only in-frame sequences that have V and J called. A share of the clones is absent; for the studies checked, an unresolved V gene accounts for under half, and the remainder has no known explanation. A total of approximately 2.4 million clones appear in this sample, approximately 95% of them only once. The ten largest clones add up to approximately 0.13% of the sample. What was sequenced was naive CD4+ T cells sorted from blood. Read against the paper, the sample's cell subset or site label means: CD45RA+ positively selected. The receptor source for this set is a man aged 18 to 35 in good health.

In DNA, the CDR3 is TGTGCCAGCAGTGTCAACAGGGGAGATCAGCCCCAGCATTTT. Translated: CASSVNRGDQPQHF. J is TRBJ1-5 and V is TRBV28; 7 positions agree with TRBD1. V lost 5 bases and J lost 5; bases outside the gene matches: 6. There are 14 residues in the CDR3. Germline loops: CDR1 MDHEN, CDR2 SYDVKM.

This clone was recorded only once. The rearrangement joins TRBV6-1 to TRBJ1-1, with D unresolved. The CDR3 is 13 amino acids. Trimming took off 7 bases at V and 2 bases at J, with 11 bases between the two ends. Germline assignment: CDR1 MNHNS and CDR2 SASEGT. The CDR3 spells CASTYGKNTEAFF. The CDR3 DNA reads as TGTGCCAGCACTTATGGAAAAAACACTGAAGCTTTCTTT.

The CDR3 reads CASSPLPSRSRKSEKLFF. For the CDR3, the DNA is TGTGCCAGTAGTCCTCTCCCGTCTCGGTCGAGGAAAAGTGAAAAACTGTTTTTT. V gene TRBV19 combines with J gene TRBJ1-4; D uncertain. CDR3 size: 18 residues. CDR1 is LNHDA and CDR2 is SQIVND in the germline V gene (reference sequence). Trimming took off 5 bases at V and 7 bases at J, with 26 bases between the two ends.

This CDR3 reads CASSKTGTGEQYF. Written as DNA, the CDR3 is TGTGCCAGCAGCAAAACAGGGACCGGGGAGCAGTACTTC. The chain uses TRBV6-6 and TRBJ2-7, with a possible D match to TRBD1 (6 bases). CDR1 and CDR2 (germline): MNHNY, SVGAGI (reference sequence). The V and J ends lost 6 bases and 7 bases respectively, with 16 bases between them. The CDR3 totals 13 residues.

The chain uses TRBV7-8 and TRBJ2-6; TRBD2 might be the D (6 bases). Trimming removed 5 bases at V and 4 bases at J, with 15 bases between. The CDR3 covers 16 residues. In germline, CDR1 is SGHVS, CDR2 FQNEAQ. The CDR3 DNA reads TGTGCCAGCAGCGACCGTGGAGGGTACGGGGCCAACGTCCTGACTTTC. It specifies CASSDRGGYGANVLTF.

Turning to this clone: The sample contains more than one DNA sequence encoding this CDR3. The CDR3 region has the DNA TGTGCCAGCAGCCCGGGACAGCCTCAAGAGACCCAGTACTTC. Protein sequence: CASSPGQPQETQYF. The chain links TRBV11-2 to TRBJ2-5; TRBD1 matches 7 bases. The germline CDR1 and CDR2 sequences are SGHAT and FQNNGV. The CDR3 is 14 amino acids. V trimming: 5 bases; J trimming: 2 bases; junction bases outside the gene matches: 5. Variable domain in full (rest from reference TRBV11-2 and TRBJ2-5): EAGVAQSPRYKIIEKRQSVAFWCNPISGHATLYWYQQILGQGPKLLIQFQNNGVVDDSQLPKDRFSAERLKGVDSTLKIQPAKLEDSAVYLCASSPGQPQETQYFGPGTRLLVL.

V usage is TRBV5-1 and J usage is TRBJ2-1, with TRBD2 matching 10 bases. Germline V gene sequence: CDR1 SGHRS, CDR2 YFSETQ. After removal of 3 bases from V and 7 bases from J, the junction contained 10 bases not matched to a gene. The CDR3 is made up of 16 amino acids. CDR3 in DNA: TGCGCCAGCAGCTATGGCACTAGCGGGACCCTAAATGAGCAGTTCTTC. Encoded protein: CASSYGTSGTLNEQFF.

V is TRBV7-2 and J is TRBJ2-5; D ambiguous. V was pared by 5 bases and J by 4 bases, with 11 bases between. The germline V gene has CDR1 SGHTA and CDR2 FQGNSA. This CDR3 region has 13 residues. Here the CDR3 DNA reads TGTGCCAGCAGCCGCGGACGGTTAGAGACCCAGTACTTC. It yields the protein CASSRGRLETQYF.

The chain has TRBV30 and TRBJ1-2, with 7 positions matching TRBD1. V gave up 3 bases and J gave up 3 bases; unmatched junction bases: 13. From germline, CDR1 is GTSNPN and CDR2 SVGIG (reference sequence). The CDR3 has 16 residues. The CDR3: CAWSDLQGLSHYGYTF. The CDR3, as DNA: TGTGCCTGGAGCGACTTACAGGGGTTGAGCCACTATGGCTACACCTTC.

The CDR3 here is CSVEKRAETQYF. In nucleotides, the CDR3 is TGCAGCGTTGAGAAGAGAGCGGAGACCCAGTACTTC. The chain has TRBV29-1 and TRBJ2-5, with D uncertain. The germline V and J ends were trimmed by 3 bases and 5 bases, with 10 bases remaining between them. Germline V gene data show CDR1 as SQVTM and CDR2 as ANQGSEA. This CDR3 contains 12 residues.